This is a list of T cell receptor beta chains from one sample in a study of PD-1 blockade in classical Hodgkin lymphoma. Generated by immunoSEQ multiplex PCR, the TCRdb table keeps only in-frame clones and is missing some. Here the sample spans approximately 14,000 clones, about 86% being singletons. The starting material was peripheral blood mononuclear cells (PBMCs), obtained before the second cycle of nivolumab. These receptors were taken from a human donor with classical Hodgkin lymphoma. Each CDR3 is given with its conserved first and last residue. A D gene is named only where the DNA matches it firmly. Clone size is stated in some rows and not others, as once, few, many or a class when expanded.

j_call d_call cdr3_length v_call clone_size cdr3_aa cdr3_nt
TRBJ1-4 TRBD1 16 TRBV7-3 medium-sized CASSLKGTGANEKLFF TGTGCCAGCAGCTTAAAAGGGACAGGGGCTAATGAAAAACTGTTTTTT
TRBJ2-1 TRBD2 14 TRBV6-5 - CASRGRASVSKQFF TGTGCCAGCAGGGGGAGGGCTAGCGTCAGTAAGCAGTTCTTC
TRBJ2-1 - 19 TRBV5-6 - CASSPGLYTGPGDYNEQFF TGTGCCAGCAGCCCGGGGCTTTACACGGGACCCGGAGATTACAATGAGCAGTTCTTC
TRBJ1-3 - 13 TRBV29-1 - CSARGQSGNTIYF TGCAGCGCCCGCGGGCAGTCTGGAAACACCATATATTTT
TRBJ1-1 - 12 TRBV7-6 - CASSLGQEKAFF TGTGCCAGCAGCTTAGGACAGGAGAAAGCTTTCTTT
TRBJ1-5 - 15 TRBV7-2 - CASSSMTWGNQPQHF TGTGCCAGCAGCTCGATGACGTGGGGCAATCAGCCCCAGCATTTT
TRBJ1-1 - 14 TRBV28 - CASPKRGMNTEAFF TGTGCCAGCCCAAAAAGAGGGATGAACACTGAAGCTTTCTTT
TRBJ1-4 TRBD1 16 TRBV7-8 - CASSPRTGGSNEKLFF TGTGCCAGCAGCCCCCGGACAGGGGGAAGTAATGAAAAACTGTTTTTT
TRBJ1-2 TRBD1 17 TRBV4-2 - CASSQVTGGQRAKGYTF TGTGCCAGCAGCCAAGTGACAGGGGGCCAGAGAGCGAAAGGCTACACCTTC
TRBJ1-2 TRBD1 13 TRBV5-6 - CASSFTGENGYTF TGTGCCAGCAGCTTTACAGGGGAGAACGGCTACACCTTC
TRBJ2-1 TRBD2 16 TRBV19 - CASPGLAGCSYNEQFF TGTGCCAGCCCGGGACTAGCGGGATGCTCCTACAATGAGCAGTTCTTC
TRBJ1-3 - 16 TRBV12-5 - CASGLFRGRSGNTIYF TGTGCTAGTGGTTTGTTCCGGGGGAGGTCTGGAAACACCATATATTTT
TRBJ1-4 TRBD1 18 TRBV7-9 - CASSLGARTGGRNEKLFF TGTGCCAGCAGCTTAGGTGCCCGGACAGGGGGACGTAATGAAAAGCTGTTTTTT
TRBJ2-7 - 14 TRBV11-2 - CASSQGTSNSRQYF TGTGCCAGCAGCCAGGGGACAAGTAATTCTCGGCAGTACTTC
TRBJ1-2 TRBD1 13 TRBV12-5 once CASGRGTGRGYTF TGTGCTAGTGGCCGGGGGACAGGGAGAGGCTACACCTTC
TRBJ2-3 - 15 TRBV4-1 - CASSPGTISTDTQYF TGCGCCAGCAGCCCCGGGACAATTAGCACAGATACGCAGTATTTT
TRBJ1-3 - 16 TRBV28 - CASSPNGGVAGNTIYF TGTGCCAGCAGTCCCAATGGGGGGGTAGCTGGAAACACCATATATTTT
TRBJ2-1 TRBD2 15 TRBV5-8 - CASSLWTSSYNEQFF TGTGCCAGCAGCTTGTGGACTAGTTCCTACAATGAGCAGTTCTTC
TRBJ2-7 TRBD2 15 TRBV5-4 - CAGSERGGANYEQYF TGTGCCGGATCCGAACGGGGGGGCGCTAACTACGAGCAGTACTTC
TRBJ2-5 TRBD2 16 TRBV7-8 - CASSLLAGGQGETQYF TGTGCCAGCAGCTTATTAGCGGGGGGGCAGGGGGAGACCCAGTACTTC
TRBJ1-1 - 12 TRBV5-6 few CASSLNGAEAFF TGTGCCAGCAGCTTGAACGGGGCTGAAGCTTTCTTT
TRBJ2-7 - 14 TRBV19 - CASSILGRSYEQYF TGTGCCAGTAGTATATTAGGACGATCCTACGAGCAGTACTTC
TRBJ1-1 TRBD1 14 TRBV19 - CASSNAYRGAEAFF TGTGCCAGTAGTAACGCTTACAGGGGAGCTGAAGCTTTCTTT
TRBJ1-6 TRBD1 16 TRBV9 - CASMRDRDRVHSPLHF TGTGCCAGCATGCGAGACCGGGACAGGGTTCACTCACCCCTCCACTTT
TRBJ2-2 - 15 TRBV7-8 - CASSPGAGNTGELFF TGTGCCAGCAGCCCCGGAGCGGGGAACACCGGGGAGCTGTTTTTT
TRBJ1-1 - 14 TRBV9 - CASSAQAGGTEAFF TGTGCCAGCAGCGCCCAGGCGGGGGGCACTGAAGCTTTCTTT
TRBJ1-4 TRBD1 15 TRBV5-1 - CASRETGGTNEKLFF TGCGCCAGCAGGGAGACAGGGGGAACTAATGAAAAACTGTTTTTT
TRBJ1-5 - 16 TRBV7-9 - CASSLAAGYSNQPQHF TGTGCCAGCAGCTTAGCGGCCGGATATAGCAATCAGCCCCAGCATTTT
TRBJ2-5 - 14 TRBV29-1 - CSVETRIGEETQYF TGCAGCGTTGAAACCCGGATCGGGGAAGAGACCCAGTACTTC
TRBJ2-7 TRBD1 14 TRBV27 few CASSQTGLSYEQYF TGTGCCAGCAGTCAGACAGGGCTTTCCTACGAGCAGTACTTC
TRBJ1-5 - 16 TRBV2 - CASSTIRTERNQPQHF TGTGCCAGCAGTACGATTAGGACCGAACGCAATCAGCCCCAGCATTTT
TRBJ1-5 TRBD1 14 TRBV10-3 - CAIRGDRENQPQHF TGTGCCATCAGGGGGGACAGAGAAAATCAGCCCCAGCATTTT
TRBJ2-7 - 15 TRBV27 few CASSPEMGPAYEQYF TGTGCCAGCAGTCCCGAAATGGGACCAGCCTACGAGCAGTACTTC
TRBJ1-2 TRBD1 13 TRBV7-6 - CASSLTTGHGYTF TGTGCCAGCAGCTTAACGACAGGGCATGGCTACACCTTC
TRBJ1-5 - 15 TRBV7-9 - CASSLEGYGNQPQHF TGTGCCAGCAGCCTTGAGGGGTATGGCAATCAGCCCCAGCATTTT
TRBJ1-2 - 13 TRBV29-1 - CSCTGPANYGYTF TGCAGCTGTACAGGGCCAGCTAACTATGGCTACACCTTC
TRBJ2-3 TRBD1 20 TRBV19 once CASSLNMGQGDSAPTDTQYF TGTGCCAGTAGCCTAAATATGGGACAGGGCGACTCTGCTCCCACAGATACGCAGTATTTT
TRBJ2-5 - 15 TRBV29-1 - CSVVRALGAGETQYF TGCAGCGTCGTCCGGGCCCTCGGGGCGGGAGAGACCCAGTACTTC
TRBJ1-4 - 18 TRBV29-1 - CSVESQQGKGATNEKLFF TGCAGCGTTGAATCCCAACAGGGAAAGGGAGCAACTAATGAAAAACTGTTTTTT